The rows below give T cell receptor beta chains drawn from one sample of a study of blood T cells in healthy people across ages. MiXCR, run by TCRdb on the 5' RACE reads, gives a single entry per CDR3 protein. Among 1.4 million to 1.5 million distinct CDR3 sequences, roughly 40% were seen once, and the ten largest hold roughly 8.2%. Sequenced input: blood. The receptors were sampled from a young woman in good health. CDR3s include the opening cysteine and the closing phenylalanine or tryptophan. The order of the fields is CDR3 protein, CDR3 DNA, D gene, J gene, V gene, clone size. D genes are given only for firm matches. Clone size is stated in some rows and not others, as once, few, many or a class when expanded.

CDR3 protein: CASSGQLAGDHNEQFF; CDR3 DNA: TGTGCCAGCAGCGGCCAACTAGCGGGGGACCACAATGAGCAGTTCTTC; D gene: TRBD2; J gene: TRBJ2-1; V gene: TRBV9; clone size: few
CDR3 protein: CASSPTPTGTGRKREFF; CDR3 DNA: TGTGCCAGCAGTCCCACCCCAACCGGGACAGGGAGAAAGAGGGAGTTCTTC; D gene: TRBD1; J gene: TRBJ2-1; V gene: TRBV28; clone size: .
CDR3 protein: CSAAGGISYEQYF; CDR3 DNA: TGCAGTGCGGCAGGGGGCATTTCCTACGAGCAGTACTTC; D gene: TRBD1; J gene: TRBJ2-7; V gene: TRBV20-1; clone size: .
CDR3 protein: CSASRISSGGSYEQYF; CDR3 DNA: TGCAGTGCTAGCCGGATCTCGAGCGGGGGCTCCTACGAGCAGTACTTC; D gene: TRBD2; J gene: TRBJ2-7; V gene: TRBV20-1; clone size: .
CDR3 protein: CANSEMNTEAFF; CDR3 DNA: TGTGCCAACAGTGAAATGAACACTGAAGCTTTCTTT; D gene: .; J gene: TRBJ1-1; V gene: TRBV28; clone size: once
CDR3 protein: CASSDSEDKPWGETQYF; CDR3 DNA: TGTGCCAGCAGCGATTCCGAAGACAAACCCTGGGGAGAGACCCAGTACTTC; D gene: .; J gene: TRBJ2-5; V gene: TRBV13; clone size: few
CDR3 protein: CSAIRANTEAFF; CDR3 DNA: TGCAGTGCTATACGGGCTAACACTGAAGCTTTCTTT; D gene: .; J gene: TRBJ1-1; V gene: TRBV20-1; clone size: few
CDR3 protein: CSASLSETQYF; CDR3 DNA: TGCAGTGCTAGTCTCTCGGAGACCCAGTACTTC; D gene: .; J gene: TRBJ2-5; V gene: TRBV20-1; clone size: few
CDR3 protein: CSAASGQGAETQYF; CDR3 DNA: TGCAGTGCAGCGTCGGGACAGGGGGCTGAGACCCAGTACTTC; D gene: TRBD1; J gene: TRBJ2-5; V gene: TRBV20-1; clone size: .
CDR3 protein: CASSSGRVSNSGANVLTF; CDR3 DNA: TGTGCCAGCAGTTCAGGGCGGGTGTCTAACTCTGGGGCCAACGTCCTGACTTTC; D gene: .; J gene: TRBJ2-6; V gene: TRBV6-5; clone size: few
CDR3 protein: CASRRVYSPLHF; CDR3 DNA: TGTGCCAGCAGGAGAGTTTATTCACCCCTCCACTTT; D gene: .; J gene: TRBJ1-6; V gene: TRBV28; clone size: .
CDR3 protein: CASSPTGTSETYEQYF; CDR3 DNA: TGCGCCAGCAGCCCTACCGGGACTAGCGAAACCTACGAGCAGTACTTC; D gene: TRBD2; J gene: TRBJ2-7; V gene: TRBV5-1; clone size: .
CDR3 protein: CASSWGGQANTEAFF; CDR3 DNA: TGCGCCAGCAGCTGGGGGGGACAGGCGAACACTGAAGCTTTCTTT; D gene: TRBD1; J gene: TRBJ1-1; V gene: TRBV5-1; clone size: .
CDR3 protein: CASSLLAGGAKNIQYF; CDR3 DNA: TGCGCCAGCAGCCTGCTGGCGGGGGGAGCCAAAAACATTCAGTACTTC; D gene: TRBD2; J gene: TRBJ2-4; V gene: TRBV4-1; clone size: few
CDR3 protein: CASSLIRAGGDEPFF; CDR3 DNA: TGCGCCAGCAGCTTGATTCGGGCGGGAGGCGATGAGCCGTTCTTC; D gene: TRBD2; J gene: TRBJ2-1; V gene: TRBV5-1; clone size: .
CDR3 protein: CASNGAGNGTEAFF; CDR3 DNA: TGTGCCAGCAATGGGGCGGGGAATGGGACTGAAGCTTTCTTT; D gene: .; J gene: TRBJ1-1; V gene: TRBV6-1; clone size: few
CDR3 protein: CASRGGLLSDTQYF; CDR3 DNA: TGTGCCAGCCGGGGGGGGCTGTTGTCAGATACGCAGTATTTT; D gene: TRBD2; J gene: TRBJ2-3; V gene: TRBV6-5; clone size: few
CDR3 protein: CASSLDQFGTAAFF; CDR3 DNA: TGTGCCAGCAGCTTAGATCAATTTGGGACAGCAGCTTTCTTT; D gene: TRBD1; J gene: TRBJ1-1; V gene: TRBV7-9; clone size: .
CDR3 protein: CAGSILDTQYF; CDR3 DNA: TGTGCCGGCTCCATTCTGGATACGCAGTATTTT; D gene: .; J gene: TRBJ2-3; V gene: TRBV7-2; clone size: few
CDR3 protein: CATRRTLTDTQYF; CDR3 DNA: TGTGCCACACGGCGGACATTGACAGATACGCAGTATTTT; D gene: .; J gene: TRBJ2-3; V gene: TRBV6-5; clone size: few
CDR3 protein: CASSYAVGEDYGYTF; CDR3 DNA: TGTGCCAGCAGTTACGCCGTGGGAGAGGACTATGGCTACACCTTC; D gene: .; J gene: TRBJ1-2; V gene: TRBV6-6; clone size: .
CDR3 protein: CASSQEERGSLYEQYF; CDR3 DNA: TGCGCCAGCAGCCAAGAAGAGAGGGGGAGTTTGTACGAGCAGTACTTC; D gene: .; J gene: TRBJ2-7; V gene: TRBV4-3; clone size: .
CDR3 protein: CASSLASGGYEQYF; CDR3 DNA: TGCGCCAGCAGCTTGGCTAGCGGAGGTTACGAGCAGTACTTC; D gene: TRBD2; J gene: TRBJ2-7; V gene: TRBV5-1; clone size: many
CDR3 protein: CASSSQGTSGRVRYNEQFF; CDR3 DNA: TGTGCCAGCAGCTCACAGGGGACTAGCGGGAGAGTTAGATACAATGAGCAGTTCTTC; D gene: TRBD2; J gene: TRBJ2-1; V gene: TRBV5-6; clone size: .
CDR3 protein: CASSYTDRAERYF; CDR3 DNA: TGTGCCAGCAGCTATACCGACAGGGCCGAGAGGTACTTC; D gene: TRBD1; J gene: TRBJ2-5; V gene: TRBV7-9; clone size: few
CDR3 protein: CASALIPPLSDEQYF; CDR3 DNA: TGTGCCAGCGCATTGATACCCCCCCTCAGTGACGAGCAGTACTTC; D gene: .; J gene: TRBJ2-7; V gene: TRBV27; clone size: many
CDR3 protein: CASSLAGQTRNSPLHF; CDR3 DNA: TGTGCCAGCAGCTTAGCCGGACAGACTAGAAATTCACCCCTCCACTTT; D gene: .; J gene: TRBJ1-6; V gene: TRBV7-9; clone size: few
CDR3 protein: CAGGLDRSEAFF; CDR3 DNA: TGTGCTGGTGGTTTGGACAGAAGTGAAGCTTTCTTT; D gene: .; J gene: TRBJ1-1; V gene: TRBV12-5; clone size: .
CDR3 protein: CASRRDYNSPLHF; CDR3 DNA: TGTGCCAGCAGGAGGGATTATAATTCACCCCTCCACTTT; D gene: .; J gene: TRBJ1-6; V gene: TRBV12-3/TRBV12-4; clone size: .
CDR3 protein: CASSLLQRPQYF; CDR3 DNA: TGTGCCAGCAGTCTCCTGCAGCGACCGCAGTACTTC; D gene: .; J gene: TRBJ2-4; V gene: TRBV6-2/TRBV6-3; clone size: few
CDR3 protein: CASSEGPPGLLSYEQYF; CDR3 DNA: TGTGCCAGCAGTGAAGGGCCCCCGGGACTCCTCTCCTACGAGCAGTACTTC; D gene: .; J gene: TRBJ2-7; V gene: TRBV2; clone size: .
CDR3 protein: CASSPPEWATASPLHF; CDR3 DNA: TGTGCCAGCAGTCCCCCCGAGTGGGCCACTGCTTCACCCCTCCACTTT; D gene: .; J gene: TRBJ1-6; V gene: TRBV6-1; clone size: few
CDR3 protein: CASSDRVGNSPLHF; CDR3 DNA: TGTGCCAGCAGCGACAGGGTAGGGAATTCACCCCTCCACTTT; D gene: TRBD1; J gene: TRBJ1-6; V gene: TRBV7-2; clone size: .
CDR3 protein: CASSSVDTRETQYF; CDR3 DNA: TGTGCCAGCAGCTCCGTGGACACTCGGGAGACCCAGTACTTC; D gene: .; J gene: TRBJ2-5; V gene: TRBV11-2; clone size: .